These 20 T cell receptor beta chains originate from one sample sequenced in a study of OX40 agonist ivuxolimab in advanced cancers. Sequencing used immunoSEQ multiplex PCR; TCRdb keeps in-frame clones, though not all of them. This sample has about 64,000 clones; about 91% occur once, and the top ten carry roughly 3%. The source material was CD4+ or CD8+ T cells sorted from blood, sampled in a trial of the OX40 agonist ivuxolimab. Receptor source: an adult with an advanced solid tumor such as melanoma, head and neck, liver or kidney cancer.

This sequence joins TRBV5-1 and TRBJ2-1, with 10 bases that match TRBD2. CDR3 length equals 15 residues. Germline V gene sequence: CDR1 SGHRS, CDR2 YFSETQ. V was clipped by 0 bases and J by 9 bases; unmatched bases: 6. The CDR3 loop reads CASSLGASGSFEQFF. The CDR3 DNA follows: TGCGCCAGCAGCTTGGGGGCTAGCGGGAGTTTTGAGCAGTTCTTC.

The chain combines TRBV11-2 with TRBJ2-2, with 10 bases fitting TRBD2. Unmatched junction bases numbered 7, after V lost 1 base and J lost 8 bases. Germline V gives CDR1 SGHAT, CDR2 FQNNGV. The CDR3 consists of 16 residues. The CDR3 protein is CASSLGPIAGGGELFF. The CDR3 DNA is TGTGCCAGCAGCTTAGGACCGATAGCGGGAGGTGGGGAGCTGTTTTTT.

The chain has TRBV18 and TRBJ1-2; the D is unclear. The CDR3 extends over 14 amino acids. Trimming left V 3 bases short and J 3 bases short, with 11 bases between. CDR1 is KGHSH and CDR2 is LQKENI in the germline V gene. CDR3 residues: CASSPQAGDYGYTF. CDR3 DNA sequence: TGTGCCAGCTCACCTCAGGCCGGAGACTATGGCTACACCTTC.

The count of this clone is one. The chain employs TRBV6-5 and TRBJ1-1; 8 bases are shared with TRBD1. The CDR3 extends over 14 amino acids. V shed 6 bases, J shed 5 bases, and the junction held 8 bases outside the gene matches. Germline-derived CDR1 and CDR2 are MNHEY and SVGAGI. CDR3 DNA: TGTGCCAGCAGGTCCGGACAGGGTTGGACTGAAGCTTTCTTT. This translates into CASRSGQGWTEAFF.

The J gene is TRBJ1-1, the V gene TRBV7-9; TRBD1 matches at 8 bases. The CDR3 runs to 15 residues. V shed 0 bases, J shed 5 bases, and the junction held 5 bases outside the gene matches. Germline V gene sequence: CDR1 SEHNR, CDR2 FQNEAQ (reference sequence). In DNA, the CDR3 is TGTGCCAGCAGCTTAGCGTTTACAGGGGGTACTGAAGCTTTCTTT. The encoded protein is CASSLAFTGGTEAFF.

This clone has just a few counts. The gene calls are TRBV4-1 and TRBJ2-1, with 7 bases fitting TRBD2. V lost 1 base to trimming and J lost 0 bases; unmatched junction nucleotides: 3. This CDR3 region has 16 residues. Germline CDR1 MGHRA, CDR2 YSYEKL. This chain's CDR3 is CASSQGGGFSYNEQFF. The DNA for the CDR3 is TGCGCCAGCAGCCAAGGGGGGGGATTCTCCTACAATGAGCAGTTCTTC.

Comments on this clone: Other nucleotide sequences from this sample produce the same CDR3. The CDR3 loop is CASSLTRTGSAEQYF. The CDR3 DNA reads TGTGCCAGCAGCTTAACAAGGACGGGGAGCGCCGAGCAGTACTTC. V usage is TRBV11-2 and J usage is TRBJ2-7; maybe TRBD2 (5 bases). Germline-derived CDR1 and CDR2 are SGHAT and FQNNGV. This CDR3 has 15 residues. V dropped 2 bases and J dropped 6 bases, with 17 bases sitting between them. The full variable domain, its missing parts supplied by reference TRBV11-2 and TRBJ2-7, is EAGVAQSPRYKIIEKRQSVAFWCNPISGHATLYWYQQILGQGPKLLIQFQNNGVVDDSQLPKDRFSAERLKGVDSTLKIQPAKLEDSAVYLCASSLTRTGSAEQYFGPGTRLTVT.

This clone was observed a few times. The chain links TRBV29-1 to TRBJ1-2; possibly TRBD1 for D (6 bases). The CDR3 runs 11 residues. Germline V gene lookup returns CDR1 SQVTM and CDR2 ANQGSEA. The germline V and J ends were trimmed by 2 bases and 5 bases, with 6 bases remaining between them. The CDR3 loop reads CSVEQGYGYTF. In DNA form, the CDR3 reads TGCAGCGTTGAACAGGGGTATGGCTACACCTTC.

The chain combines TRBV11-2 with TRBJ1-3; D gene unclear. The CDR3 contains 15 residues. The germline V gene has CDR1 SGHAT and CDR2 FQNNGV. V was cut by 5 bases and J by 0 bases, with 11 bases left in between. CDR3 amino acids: CASSNRRISGNTIYF. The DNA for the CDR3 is TGTGCCAGCAGCAACCGACGGATCTCTGGAAACACCATATATTTT.

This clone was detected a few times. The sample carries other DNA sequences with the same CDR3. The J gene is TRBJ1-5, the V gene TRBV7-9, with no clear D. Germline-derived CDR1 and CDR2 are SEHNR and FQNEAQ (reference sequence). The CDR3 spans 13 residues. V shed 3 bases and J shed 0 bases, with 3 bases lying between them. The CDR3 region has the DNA TGTGCCAGCAGCTTTTCTAGCAATCAGCCCCAGCATTTT. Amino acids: CASSFSSNQPQHF.

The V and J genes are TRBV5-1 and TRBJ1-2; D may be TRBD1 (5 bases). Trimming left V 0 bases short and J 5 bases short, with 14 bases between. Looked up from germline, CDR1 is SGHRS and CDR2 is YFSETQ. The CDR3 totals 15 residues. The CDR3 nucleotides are TGCGCCAGCAGCTTGGTTTTCGGGGGGGAGTATGGCTACACCTTC. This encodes CASSLVFGGEYGYTF.

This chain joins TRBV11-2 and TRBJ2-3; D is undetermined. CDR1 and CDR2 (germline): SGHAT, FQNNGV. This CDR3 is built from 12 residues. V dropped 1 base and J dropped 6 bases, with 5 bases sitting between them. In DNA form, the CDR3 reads TGTGCCAGCAGCTTAGTTTTGGATACGCAGTATTTT. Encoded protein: CASSLVLDTQYF.

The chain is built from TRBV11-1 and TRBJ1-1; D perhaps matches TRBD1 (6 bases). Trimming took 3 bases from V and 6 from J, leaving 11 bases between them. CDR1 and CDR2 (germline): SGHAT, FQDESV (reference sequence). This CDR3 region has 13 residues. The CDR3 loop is CASSFEGGSEAFF. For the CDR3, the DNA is TGTGCCAGCAGCTTCGAGGGGGGGTCTGAAGCTTTCTTT. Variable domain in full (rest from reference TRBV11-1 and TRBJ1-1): EAEVAQSPRYKITEKSQAVAFWCDPISGHATLYWYRQILGQGPELLVQFQDESVVDDSQLPKDRFSAERLKGVDSTLKIQPAELGDSAMYLCASSFEGGSEAFFGQGTRLTVV.

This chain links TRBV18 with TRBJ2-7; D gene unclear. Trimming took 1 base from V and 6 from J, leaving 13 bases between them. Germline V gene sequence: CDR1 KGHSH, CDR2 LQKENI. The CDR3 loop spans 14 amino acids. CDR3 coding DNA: TGTGCCAGCTCACCACAGTCCCGTCGGGCCGAGCAGTACTTC. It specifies CASSPQSRRAEQYF. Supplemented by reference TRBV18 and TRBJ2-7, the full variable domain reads NAGVMQNPRHLVRRRGQEARLRCSPMKGHSHVYWYRQLPEEGLKFMVYLQKENIIDESGMPKERFSAEFPKEGPSILRIQQVVRGDSAAYFCASSPQSRRAEQYFGPGTRLTVT.

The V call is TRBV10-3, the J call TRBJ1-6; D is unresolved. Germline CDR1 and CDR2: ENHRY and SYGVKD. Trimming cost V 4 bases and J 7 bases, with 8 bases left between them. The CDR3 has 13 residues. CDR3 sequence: CAISAVQNSPLHF. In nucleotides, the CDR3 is TGTGCCATCAGTGCAGTGCAGAATTCACCCCTCCACTTT.

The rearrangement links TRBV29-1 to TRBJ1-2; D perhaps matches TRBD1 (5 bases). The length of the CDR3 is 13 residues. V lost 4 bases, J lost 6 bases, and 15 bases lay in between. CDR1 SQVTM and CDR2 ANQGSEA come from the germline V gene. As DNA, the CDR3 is TGCAGCGTTGTTCGACGGGGCGTAGATGGCTACACCTTC. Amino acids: CSVVRRGVDGYTF.

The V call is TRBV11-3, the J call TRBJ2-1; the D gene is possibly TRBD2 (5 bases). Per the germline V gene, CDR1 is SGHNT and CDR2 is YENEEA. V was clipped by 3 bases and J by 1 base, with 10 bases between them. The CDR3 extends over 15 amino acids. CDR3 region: CASSFGRESYNEQFF. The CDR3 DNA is TGTGCCAGCAGCTTCGGTAGGGAGTCCTACAATGAGCAGTTCTTC.

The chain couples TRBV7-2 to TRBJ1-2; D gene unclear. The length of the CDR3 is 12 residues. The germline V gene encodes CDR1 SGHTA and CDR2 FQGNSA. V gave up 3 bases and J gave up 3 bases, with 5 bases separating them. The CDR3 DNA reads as TGTGCCAGCAGCTTTACAGACTATGGCTACACCTTC. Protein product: CASSFTDYGYTF.

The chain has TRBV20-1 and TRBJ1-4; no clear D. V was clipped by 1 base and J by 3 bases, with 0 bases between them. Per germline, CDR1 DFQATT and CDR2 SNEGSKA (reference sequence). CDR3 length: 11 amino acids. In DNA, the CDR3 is TGCAGTGCTAGAGCTAATGAAAAACTGTTTTTT. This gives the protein CSARANEKLFF.

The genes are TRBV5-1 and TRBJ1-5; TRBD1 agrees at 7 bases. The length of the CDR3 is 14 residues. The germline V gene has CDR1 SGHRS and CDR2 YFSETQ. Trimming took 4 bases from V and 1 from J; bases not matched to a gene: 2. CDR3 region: CASSEGQSNQPQHF. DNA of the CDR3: TGCGCCAGCAGCGAGGGACAGAGCAATCAGCCCCAGCATTTT.